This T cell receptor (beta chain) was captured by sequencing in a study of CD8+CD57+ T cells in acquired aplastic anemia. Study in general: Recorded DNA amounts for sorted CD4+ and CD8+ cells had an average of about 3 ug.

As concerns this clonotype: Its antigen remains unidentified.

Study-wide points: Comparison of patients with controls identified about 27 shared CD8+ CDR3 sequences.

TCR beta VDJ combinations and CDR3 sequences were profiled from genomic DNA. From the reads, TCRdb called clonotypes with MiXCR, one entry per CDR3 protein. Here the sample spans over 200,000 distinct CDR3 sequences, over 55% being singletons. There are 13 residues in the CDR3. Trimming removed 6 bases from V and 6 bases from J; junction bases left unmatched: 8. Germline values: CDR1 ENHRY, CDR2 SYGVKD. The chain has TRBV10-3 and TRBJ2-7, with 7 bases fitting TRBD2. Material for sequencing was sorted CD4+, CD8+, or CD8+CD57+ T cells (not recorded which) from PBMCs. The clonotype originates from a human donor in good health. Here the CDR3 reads CAISDSGAIEQYF. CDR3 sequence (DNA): TGTGCCATCAGCGACAGCGGGGCGATCGAGCAGTACTTC.